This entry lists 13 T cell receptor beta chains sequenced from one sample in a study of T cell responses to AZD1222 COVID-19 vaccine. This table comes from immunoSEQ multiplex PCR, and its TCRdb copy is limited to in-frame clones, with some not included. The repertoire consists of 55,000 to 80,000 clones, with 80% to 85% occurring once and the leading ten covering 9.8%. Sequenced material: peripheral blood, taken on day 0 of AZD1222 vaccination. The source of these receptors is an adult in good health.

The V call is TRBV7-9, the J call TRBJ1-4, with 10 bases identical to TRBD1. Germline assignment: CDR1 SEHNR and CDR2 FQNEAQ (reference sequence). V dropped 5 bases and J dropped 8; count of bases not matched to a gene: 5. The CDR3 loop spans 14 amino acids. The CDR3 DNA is TGTGCCAGCAGCCGACAGGGGGCAAAGGAAAAACTGTTTTTT. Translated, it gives CASSRQGAKEKLFF.

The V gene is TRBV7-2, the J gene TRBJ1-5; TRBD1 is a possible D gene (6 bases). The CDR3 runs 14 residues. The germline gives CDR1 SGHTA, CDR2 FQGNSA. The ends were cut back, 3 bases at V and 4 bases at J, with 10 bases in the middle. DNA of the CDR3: TGTGCCAGCAGCTTGGAGGGGGTTAATCAGCCCCAGCATTTT. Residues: CASSLEGVNQPQHF.

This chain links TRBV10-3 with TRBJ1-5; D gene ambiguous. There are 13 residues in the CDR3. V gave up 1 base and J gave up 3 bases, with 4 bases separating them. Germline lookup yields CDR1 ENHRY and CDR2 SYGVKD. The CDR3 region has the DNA TGTGCCATCAGTGAGTTTAACAATCAGCCCCAGCATTTT. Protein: CAISEFNNQPQHF.

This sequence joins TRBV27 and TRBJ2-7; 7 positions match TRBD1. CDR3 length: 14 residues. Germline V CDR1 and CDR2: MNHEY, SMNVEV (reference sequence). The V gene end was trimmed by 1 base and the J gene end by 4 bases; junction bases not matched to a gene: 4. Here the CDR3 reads CASSLWGRGYEQYF. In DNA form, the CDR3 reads TGTGCCAGCAGTTTATGGGGCAGGGGGTACGAGCAGTACTTC.

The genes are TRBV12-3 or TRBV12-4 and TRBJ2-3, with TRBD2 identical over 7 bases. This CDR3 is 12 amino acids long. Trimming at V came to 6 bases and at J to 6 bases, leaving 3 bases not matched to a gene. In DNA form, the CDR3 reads TGTGCCAGCAGGCTGGGGGGGGATACGCAGTATTTT. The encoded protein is CASRLGGDTQYF.

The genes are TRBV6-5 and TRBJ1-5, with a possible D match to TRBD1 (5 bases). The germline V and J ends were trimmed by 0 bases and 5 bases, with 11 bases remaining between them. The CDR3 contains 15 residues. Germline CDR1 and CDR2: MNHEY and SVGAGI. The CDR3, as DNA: TGTGCCAGCAGTTACTCTGATAGGGGAGATCAGCCCCAGCATTTT. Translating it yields CASSYSDRGDQPQHF.

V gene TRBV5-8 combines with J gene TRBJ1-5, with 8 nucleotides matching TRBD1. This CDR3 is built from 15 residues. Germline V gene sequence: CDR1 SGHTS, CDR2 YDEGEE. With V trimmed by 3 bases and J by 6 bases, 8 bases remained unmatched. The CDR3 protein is CASSWTGRVSQPQHF. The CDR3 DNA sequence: TGTGCCAGCAGCTGGACAGGGAGGGTTAGTCAGCCCCAGCATTTT.

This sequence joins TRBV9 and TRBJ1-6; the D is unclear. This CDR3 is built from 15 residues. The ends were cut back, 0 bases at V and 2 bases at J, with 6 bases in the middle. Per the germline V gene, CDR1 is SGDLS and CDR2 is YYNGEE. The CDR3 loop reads CASSVEEAYNSPLHF. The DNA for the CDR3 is TGTGCCAGCAGCGTAGAGGAGGCCTATAATTCACCCCTCCACTTT.

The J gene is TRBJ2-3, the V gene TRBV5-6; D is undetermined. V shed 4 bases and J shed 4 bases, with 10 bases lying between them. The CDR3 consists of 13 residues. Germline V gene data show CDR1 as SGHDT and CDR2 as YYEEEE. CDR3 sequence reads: CASSPASADTQYF. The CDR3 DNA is TGTGCCAGCAGCCCCGCGTCGGCAGATACGCAGTATTTT.

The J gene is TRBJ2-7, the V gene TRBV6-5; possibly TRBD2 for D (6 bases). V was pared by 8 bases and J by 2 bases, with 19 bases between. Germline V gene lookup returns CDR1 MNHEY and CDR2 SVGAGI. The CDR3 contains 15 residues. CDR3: CASSPTGTATYEQYF. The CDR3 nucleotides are TGTGCCAGCTCGCCTACCGGGACTGCGACCTACGAGCAGTACTTC.

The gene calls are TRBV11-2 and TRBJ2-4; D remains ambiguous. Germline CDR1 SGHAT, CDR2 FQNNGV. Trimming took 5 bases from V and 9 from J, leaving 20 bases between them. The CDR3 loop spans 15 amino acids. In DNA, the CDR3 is TGTGCCAGCAGCCCCTTGGGCGGCATGGATTTCATTCAGTACTTC. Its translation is CASSPLGGMDFIQYF.

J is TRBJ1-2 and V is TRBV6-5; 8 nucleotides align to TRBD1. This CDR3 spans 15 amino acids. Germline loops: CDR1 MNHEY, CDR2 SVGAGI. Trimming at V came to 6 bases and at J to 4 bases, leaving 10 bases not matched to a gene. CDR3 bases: TGTGCCAGCAGACTCCACGGACAGGGCCTCTATGGCTACACCTTC. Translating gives CASRLHGQGLYGYTF.

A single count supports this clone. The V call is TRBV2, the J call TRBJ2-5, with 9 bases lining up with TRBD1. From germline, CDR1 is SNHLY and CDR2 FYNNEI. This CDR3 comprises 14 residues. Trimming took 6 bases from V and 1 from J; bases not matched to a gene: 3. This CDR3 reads CASRRQGGQETQYF. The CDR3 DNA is TGTGCCAGCAGAAGACAGGGGGGCCAAGAGACCCAGTACTTC.